A selection of T cell receptor beta chains follows, all from one sample in a study of cytomegalovirus exposure and HLA in healthy donors. Some clones are missing from TCRdb's copy, which holds only in-frame ones; the method was immunoSEQ multiplex PCR. Among roughly 190,000 clones, about 87% were seen once, and the ten largest hold under 2%. Source material: PBMCs. These TCRs come from a young woman in good health and CMV-seronegative. The CDR3 runs from the conserved cysteine through the conserved F or W. The order of the fields is CDR3 protein, V gene, J gene, D gene. The D gene is left open where the match is weak.

CDR3: CAWLDRGSPSSGNTIYF
V: TRBV30
J: TRBJ1-3
D: TRBD1

CDR3: CASSRNSGNQPQHF
V: TRBV2
J: TRBJ1-5
D: NA

CDR3: CASSSDLYNEQFF
V: TRBV11-1
J: TRBJ2-1
D: NA

CDR3: CASFRGPGNTIYF
V: TRBV5-6
J: TRBJ1-3
D: NA

CDR3: CATSREQGEAYEQYF
V: TRBV15
J: TRBJ2-7
D: TRBD1

CDR3: CAWSVHKGQGGYTF
V: TRBV30
J: TRBJ1-2
D: NA

CDR3: CASSLARQGFRKLFF
V: TRBV5-4
J: TRBJ1-4
D: TRBD1

CDR3: CASSLEGGSLYNEQFF
V: TRBV7-8
J: TRBJ2-1
D: TRBD2

CDR3: CASSDPDRPGDIQYF
V: TRBV25-1
J: TRBJ2-4
D: TRBD1

CDR3: CATSSEVISNQPQHF
V: TRBV15
J: TRBJ1-5
D: NA

CDR3: CASSVYDRDSHYNEQFF
V: TRBV9
J: TRBJ2-1
D: TRBD1

CDR3: CATSRDPRSTNEKLFF
V: TRBV15
J: TRBJ1-4
D: NA

CDR3: CASSLQGDKNIQYF
V: TRBV5-4
J: TRBJ2-4
D: TRBD1

CDR3: CASSPPGQTYEQYF
V: TRBV6-5
J: TRBJ2-7
D: TRBD1

CDR3: CASNWDSVSEQYF
V: TRBV7-8
J: TRBJ2-7
D: TRBD1

CDR3: CASSPGSGGPSTDTQYF
V: TRBV7-3
J: TRBJ2-3
D: NA

CDR3: CASSTVTGVVSGPQHF
V: TRBV19
J: TRBJ1-5
D: TRBD1

CDR3: CASSRQSGTSSRDTQYF
V: TRBV4-3
J: TRBJ2-3
D: TRBD2

CDR3: CASKGVSGNTIYF
V: TRBV27
J: TRBJ1-3
D: NA

CDR3: CASSNPGLAGGTTGELFF
V: TRBV19
J: TRBJ2-2
D: TRBD2

CDR3: CASRAWGESNQPQHF
V: TRBV7-2
J: TRBJ1-5
D: NA

CDR3: CASSSSLDGVWGNQPQHF
V: TRBV5-6
J: TRBJ1-5
D: NA

CDR3: CASSFDNSYGYTF
V: TRBV11-3
J: TRBJ1-2
D: NA

CDR3: CASMQQGVGTEAFF
V: TRBV5-1
J: TRBJ1-1
D: TRBD1

CDR3: CASSLTGGQRNTIYF
V: TRBV28
J: TRBJ1-3
D: TRBD1

CDR3: CASSLDGTYNEQFF
V: TRBV5-1
J: TRBJ2-1
D: NA

CDR3: CASSTGVNTEAFF
V: TRBV19
J: TRBJ1-1
D: TRBD1

CDR3: CASSLAERASEQYF
V: TRBV7-6
J: TRBJ2-7
D: NA

CDR3: CASSVRGGSYNEQFF
V: TRBV6-1
J: TRBJ2-1
D: TRBD2

CDR3: CASSAKRTSGSNTGELFF
V: TRBV9
J: TRBJ2-2
D: TRBD2

CDR3: CASTPPGLAGEQFF
V: TRBV9
J: TRBJ2-1
D: TRBD2

CDR3: CATSRDRGGGRNIQYF
V: TRBV15
J: TRBJ2-4
D: TRBD2

CDR3: CASSPRSGGGTDTQYF
V: TRBV13
J: TRBJ2-3
D: TRBD2

CDR3: CASSQDGRQGVYGYTF
V: TRBV4-3
J: TRBJ1-2
D: TRBD1

CDR3: CASSLAGRGGTDTQYF
V: TRBV7-2
J: TRBJ2-3
D: TRBD2

CDR3: CASSVGGGGRAGSYNEQFF
V: TRBV9
J: TRBJ2-1
D: TRBD2

CDR3: CASRGTGGSGYTF
V: TRBV19
J: TRBJ1-2
D: TRBD1

CDR3: CASSIGLAGAQLSNEQFF
V: TRBV19
J: TRBJ2-1
D: TRBD2

CDR3: CASSLLAGVYEQYF
V: TRBV7-9
J: TRBJ2-7
D: TRBD2

CDR3: CASSLLQGDGYTF
V: TRBV5-1
J: TRBJ1-2
D: NA

CDR3: CASSWGQNTGELFF
V: TRBV5-4
J: TRBJ2-2
D: NA

CDR3: CASSTGTSGGYEQYF
V: TRBV5-1
J: TRBJ2-7
D: TRBD2

CDR3: CASSYQGLNTEAFF
V: TRBV5-4
J: TRBJ1-1
D: NA

CDR3: CASSPRGRGNEQFF
V: TRBV7-9
J: TRBJ2-1
D: NA

CDR3: CASSIRGMSSYEQYF
V: TRBV19
J: TRBJ2-7
D: NA

CDR3: CASSPTREANYEQYF
V: TRBV18
J: TRBJ2-7
D: TRBD2

CDR3: CSALTGVYEQYF
V: TRBV29-1
J: NA
D: NA

CDR3: CASSPVAGAGNEQFF
V: TRBV9
J: TRBJ2-1
D: TRBD2

CDR3: CAWSGDWANEQFF
V: TRBV30
J: TRBJ2-1
D: NA

CDR3: CASSKARGLAFSYNEQFF
V: TRBV21-1
J: TRBJ2-1
D: NA

CDR3: CASSWTGTYNEQFF
V: TRBV7-9
J: TRBJ2-1
D: TRBD1

CDR3: CSVSSGWVYEQYF
V: TRBV29-1
J: TRBJ2-7
D: TRBD2

CDR3: CASSPDTKLFF
V: TRBV11-2
J: TRBJ1-4
D: NA

CDR3: CASKLAGEETQYF
V: TRBV6-5
J: TRBJ2-5
D: TRBD2

CDR3: CASSSTGTGAFWANVLTF
V: TRBV7-8
J: TRBJ2-6
D: TRBD1

CDR3: CSVDSGVADTQYF
V: TRBV29-1
J: TRBJ2-3
D: TRBD2

CDR3: CASSESSLTSGRTGNEQFF
V: TRBV10-2
J: TRBJ2-1
D: TRBD2

CDR3: CASSYPASSGLAGERDTQYF
V: TRBV28
J: TRBJ2-3
D: TRBD2

CDR3: CASSLNSIPDTQYF
V: TRBV7-3
J: TRBJ2-3
D: NA